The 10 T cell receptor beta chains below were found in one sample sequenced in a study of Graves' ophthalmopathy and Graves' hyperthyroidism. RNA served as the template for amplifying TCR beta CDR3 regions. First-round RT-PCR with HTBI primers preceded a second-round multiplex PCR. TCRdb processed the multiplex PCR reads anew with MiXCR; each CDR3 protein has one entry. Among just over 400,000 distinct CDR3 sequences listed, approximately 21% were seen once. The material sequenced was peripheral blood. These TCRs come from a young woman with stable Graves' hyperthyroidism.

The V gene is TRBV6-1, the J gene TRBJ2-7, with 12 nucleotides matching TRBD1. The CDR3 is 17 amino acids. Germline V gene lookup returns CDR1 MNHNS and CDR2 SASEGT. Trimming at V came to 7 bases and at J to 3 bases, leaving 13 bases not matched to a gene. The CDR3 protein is CASNHRDRGLILYEQYF. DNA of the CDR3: TGTGCCAGCAACCACCGGGACAGGGGGCTAATACTCTACGAGCAGTACTTC.

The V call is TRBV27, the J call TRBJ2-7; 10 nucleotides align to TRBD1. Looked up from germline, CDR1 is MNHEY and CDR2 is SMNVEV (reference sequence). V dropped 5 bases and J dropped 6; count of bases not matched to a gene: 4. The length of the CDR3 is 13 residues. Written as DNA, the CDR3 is TGTGCCAGCAGTGTGACAGGGGGCGCCGAGCAGTACTTC. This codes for CASSVTGGAEQYF.

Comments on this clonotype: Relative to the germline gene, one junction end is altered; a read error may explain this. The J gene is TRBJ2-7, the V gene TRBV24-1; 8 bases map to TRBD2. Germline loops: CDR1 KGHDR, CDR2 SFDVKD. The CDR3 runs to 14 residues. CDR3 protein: CATSDGTRSYDQYF. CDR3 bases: TGTGCCACCAGTGACGGGACTAGATCCTACGATCAGTACTTC.

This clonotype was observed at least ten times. This CDR3 is CATRQGNTEAFF. The CDR3 region has the DNA TGTGCCACAAGACAGGGGAACACTGAAGCTTTCTTT. The chain uses TRBV12-3 or TRBV12-4 and TRBJ1-1; 7 bases agree with TRBD1. This CDR3 spans 12 amino acids. V shed 10 bases, J shed 1 base, and the junction held 3 bases outside the gene matches.

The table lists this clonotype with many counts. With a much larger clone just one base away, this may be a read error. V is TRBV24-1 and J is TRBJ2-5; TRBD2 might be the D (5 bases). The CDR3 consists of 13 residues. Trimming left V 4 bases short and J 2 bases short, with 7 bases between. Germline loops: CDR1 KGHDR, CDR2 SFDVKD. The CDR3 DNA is TGTGCCACCAGTGAGCCGGGACAAGAGACCCAGTACTTC. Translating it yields CATSEPGQETQYF.

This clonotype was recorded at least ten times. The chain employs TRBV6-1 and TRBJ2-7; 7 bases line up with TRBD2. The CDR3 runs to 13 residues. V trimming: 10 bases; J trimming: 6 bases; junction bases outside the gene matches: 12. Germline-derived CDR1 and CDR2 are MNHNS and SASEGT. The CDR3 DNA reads TGTGCCACTCGTCCGAGCGGGACGGGCGAGCAGTACTTC. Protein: CATRPSGTGEQYF.

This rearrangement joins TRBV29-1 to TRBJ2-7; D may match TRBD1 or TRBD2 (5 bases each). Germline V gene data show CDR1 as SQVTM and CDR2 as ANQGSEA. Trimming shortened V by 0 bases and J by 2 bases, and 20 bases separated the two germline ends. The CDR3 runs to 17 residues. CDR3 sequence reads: CSVEDRARGHGAYEQYF. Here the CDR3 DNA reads TGCAGCGTTGAAGATAGGGCGCGTGGACACGGGGCCTACGAGCAGTACTTC.

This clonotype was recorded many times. The CDR3 DNA reads TGTGCCAGCAGCTTAGAACTACAGGGCGCCCGAGAGCAGTACTTC. Protein product: CASSLELQGAREQYF. This chain connects TRBV7-8 to TRBJ2-7; D is possibly TRBD1 (6 bases). Trimming stripped 1 base from V and 7 bases from J, with 17 bases between. This CDR3 is built from 15 residues. Germline V gene lookup returns CDR1 SGHVS and CDR2 FQNEAQ. Filled out from reference TRBV7-8 and TRBJ2-7, the complete variable domain reads GAGVSQSPRYKVAKRGQDVALRCDPISGHVSLFWYQQALGQGPEFLTYFQNEAQLDKSGLPSDRFFAERPEGSVSTLKIQRTQQEDSAVYLCASSLELQGAREQYFGPGTRLTVT.

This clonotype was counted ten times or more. CDR3 sequence: CASSVRQANNSPLHF. CDR3 nucleotides: TGTGCCAGCAGTGTCCGACAGGCTAATAATTCACCCCTCCACTTT. The chain joins TRBV6-1 to TRBJ1-6; D is possibly TRBD1 (6 bases). From germline, CDR1 is MNHNS and CDR2 SASEGT. This CDR3 comprises 15 residues. V lost 4 bases to trimming and J lost 5 bases, with 12 bases between them.

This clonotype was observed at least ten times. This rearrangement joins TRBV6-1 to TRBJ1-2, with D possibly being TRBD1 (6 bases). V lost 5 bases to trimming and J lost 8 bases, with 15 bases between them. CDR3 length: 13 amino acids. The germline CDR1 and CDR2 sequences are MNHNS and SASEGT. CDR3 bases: TGTGCCAGCAGTAAGGGCAGGGGAATGGGCTACACCTTC. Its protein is CASSKGRGMGYTF.